The T cell receptor beta chain described here comes from a study of cytomegalovirus exposure and HLA in healthy donors. PCR used 60 Vbeta primers and 13 Jbeta primers. This table comes from immunoSEQ multiplex PCR, and its TCRdb copy is limited to in-frame clones, with some not included. Its listing shows approximately 130,000 clones. This TCR was sampled from a woman in her sixties in good health and CMV-seronegative. The sequenced sample was PBMCs.

The CDR3 DNA follows: TGCGCCAGCAGGAAGACAGGGGCAACTAATGAAAAACTGTTTTTT. Translating gives CASRKTGATNEKLFF. This chain uses TRBV4-1 with TRBJ1-4, with 8 nucleotides matching TRBD1. Germline V lookup: CDR1 MGHRA, CDR2 YSYEKL. This CDR3 has 15 amino acids. V was clipped by 6 bases and J by 0 bases; unmatched bases: 3.